This section outlines one T cell receptor beta chain sequence together with its context. This record belongs to a study of blood T cells in healthy people across ages. V gave up 3 bases and J gave up 7 bases; unmatched junction bases: 19. The CDR3 has 19 amino acids. CDR1 is MGHDK, CDR2 SYGVNS, per germline. For the second PCR, which ran for about 7 to 11 cycles, a sample-barcoded 5' primer and a J-beta primer mix were used. TCRdb reanalysed the 5' RACE reads using MiXCR and keeps one entry per CDR3 protein. The table lists about 680,000 distinct CDR3 sequences, around 48% of them singletons. This sequence originates from an older woman in good health. Material for sequencing was blood. V usage is TRBV25-1 and J usage is TRBJ2-1, with 9 positions matching TRBD2. CDR3 bases: TGTGCCAGCAGTGAGCAGGCCCAGTGGGGGACTAGCTCTATGAATGAGCAGTTCTTC. Amino acids: CASSEQAQWGTSSMNEQFF.